This T cell receptor (beta chain) was recovered during a study of T cell repertoires and HLA-DP antigens. Study details: In vitro CD4+ alloreactivity was against HeLa-presented HLA-DP. One alloantigen had ten or so groove amino acid differences from self, the other one.

This clone was seen just once. The antigen remains unidentified. Primers targeted 54 TRBV and 13 TRBJ segments. Sequencing was performed with immunoSEQ multiplex PCR; in TCRdb, only in-frame clones are kept and a portion is missing. The sample gives roughly 110,000 clones, roughly 92% of which show up once; about 0.27% is in the top ten. Germline V gives CDR1 MNHNY, CDR2 SVGAGI (reference sequence). Losses at the gene ends were 4 bases for V and 0 bases for J; bases not matched to a gene: 3. The CDR3 extends over 15 amino acids. The sequence was collected from a woman younger than 35 in good health and CMV-seronegative. V and J are TRBV6-6 and TRBJ2-1; 7 positions agree with TRBD1. The sample comprised CD4+ T cells from PBMCs. The CDR3 loop reads CASSLRDSSYNEQFF. As DNA, the CDR3 is TGTGCCAGCAGTTTGAGGGACAGCTCCTACAATGAGCAGTTCTTC.